This paragraph covers one T cell receptor (beta chain) sequence. Authors' data handling: Estimates of nucleated cell counts were drawn from the amplification of reference gene primers. TCRdb's table, derived via immunoSEQ multiplex PCR, lists solely in-frame clones and lacks some. V, J and clone size are taken as reported in that table, and D and trimming were inferred from the DNA itself. The sample yields 150,000 to 200,000 clones, over 65% seen once. Germline CDR1 GTSNPN, CDR2 SVGIG (reference sequence). The germline V and J ends were trimmed by 2 bases and 5 bases, with 12 bases remaining between them. This CDR3 has 13 amino acids. The sample originates from a study of blood T cell repertoires in COVID-19. About the research overall: Some COVID-19 samples were acute and others convalescent; all came from the United States, Italy and Spain. PBMCs, B-cell-depleted T cells, or T cells provided the cDNA or gDNA that made up the material.

The sample comprised peripheral blood. The TCR sequence derives from a person between 65 and 79 years old with COVID-19, enrolled during active disease. This chain connects TRBV30 to TRBJ2-5; the D is unclear. This chain's CDR3 is CAWSLSASETQYF. The CDR3 DNA reads as TGTGCCTGGAGTCTCTCCGCGTCGGAGACCCAGTACTTC.